Shown below are 31 T cell receptor beta chains from a single sample sequenced in a study of T cells after yellow fever vaccination. TCRdb used MiXCR to reprocess the 5' RACE reads, holding one entry per CDR3 protein. The table has 300,000 to 400,000 distinct CDR3 sequences, 8.5% to 9% seen once. Sequences were derived from PBMCs, sampled on the day of the first yellow fever vaccination. These receptors were collected from a man younger than 30 who received the YFV17D yellow fever vaccine.

The chain links TRBV10-2 to TRBJ2-1; D remains ambiguous. Trimming shortened V by 4 bases and J by 0 bases, and 10 bases separated the two germline ends. The CDR3 length is 15 residues. Germline CDR1 WSHSY, CDR2 SAAADI. CDR3 residues: CASSGAHSSYNEQFF. The CDR3 DNA reads TGCGCCAGCAGTGGGGCGCATAGCTCCTACAATGAGCAGTTCTTC.

This clonotype was recorded many times. This chain joins TRBV28 and TRBJ2-7; 7 nucleotides match TRBD1. The junction had 13 bases not matched to a gene; V was cut back by 10 bases and J by 7 bases. Germline CDR1 and CDR2: MDHEN and SYDVKM. The length of the CDR3 is 13 residues. CDR3: CATLGGGFREQYV. The CDR3 DNA follows: TGTGCCACCCTAGGGGGCGGATTTAGGGAGCAGTACGTC.

V is TRBV7-6 and J is TRBJ2-1; D possibly uses TRBD1 or TRBD2 (5 bases each). Germline loops: CDR1 SGHVS, CDR2 FNYEAQ. The CDR3 sequence is 16 residues long. V gave up 5 bases and J gave up 7 bases, with 21 bases separating them. CDR3 coding DNA: TGTGCCAGCAGCGTACTAGGTAGTATCAAGGGGAATGAGCAGTTCTTC. Encoded protein: CASSVLGSIKGNEQFF.

This clonotype was recorded many times. V and J are TRBV12-3 or TRBV12-4 and TRBJ1-1, with a possible D match to TRBD1 (5 bases). The CDR3 is 11 amino acids. Trimming removed 8 bases at V and 7 bases at J, with 11 bases between. CDR3: CASALGGEAFF. The CDR3 DNA follows: TGTGCCAGCGCCCTTGGGGGTGAAGCTTTCTTT.

This chain's CDR3 is CASSWQAGGLNEQFF. As DNA, the CDR3 is TGCGCCAGCAGCTGGCAAGCGGGGGGGCTTAATGAGCAGTTCTTC. J is TRBJ2-1 and V is TRBV5-1; 10 nucleotides align to TRBD2. The CDR3 has 15 amino acids. Germline V gives CDR1 SGHRS, CDR2 YFSETQ. The V gene end was trimmed by 3 bases and the J gene end by 7 bases; junction bases not matched to a gene: 7.

The chain has TRBV12-3 or TRBV12-4 and TRBJ1-2; D remains ambiguous. This CDR3 contains 12 residues. Trimming removed 2 bases from V and 8 bases from J, with 9 bases in between. CDR3 nucleotides: TGTGCCAGCAGTTTAAACGGATGGGGCTACACCTTC. Its protein is CASSLNGWGYTF.

The V call is TRBV11-1, the J call TRBJ2-6, with 10 nucleotides matching TRBD1. The J segment lost 0 bases and the V segment lost 1 base, leaving 6 bases of the junction unmatched. The CDR3 extends over 19 amino acids. Germline values: CDR1 SGHAT, CDR2 FQDESV (reference sequence). CDR3 protein: CASSLGPGQGTSGANVLTF. The CDR3 DNA is TGTGCCAGCAGCTTAGGGCCGGGACAGGGGACCTCTGGGGCCAACGTCCTGACTTTC.

There are a few counts of this clonotype. The chain has TRBV2 and TRBJ2-5, with D unclear. The germline gives CDR1 SNHLY, CDR2 FYNNEI. With 8 bases removed from V and 3 bases from J, the gap between germline ends came to 4 bases. The CDR3 spans 10 residues. The DNA for the CDR3 is TGTGCCAGCGCCGAAGAGACCCAGTACTTC. Amino acid sequence: CASAEETQYF.

V is TRBV23-1 and J is TRBJ2-1; 11 nucleotides line up with TRBD2. TRBV23-1 is an open reading frame, and its role is uncertain. V lost 7 bases to trimming and J lost 8 bases; unmatched junction nucleotides: 4. The length of the CDR3 is 13 residues. CDR3 region: CASTHSGGDEQFF. DNA of the CDR3: TGCGCCAGCACCCATAGCGGGGGGGATGAGCAGTTCTTC.

This clonotype was seen ten or more times. The chain couples TRBV3-1 to TRBJ1-4; D remains unclear. This CDR3 has 12 residues. The germline V gene encodes CDR1 LGHDT and CDR2 YNNKEL (reference sequence). Trimming removed 0 bases at V and 8 bases at J, with 4 bases between. DNA for the CDR3: TGTGCCAGCAGCCAAGAAGGGGAAAAACTGTTTTTT. It specifies CASSQEGEKLFF. Variable domain in full (rest from reference TRBV3-1 and TRBJ1-4): DTAVSQTPKYLVTQMGNDKSIKCEQNLGHDTMYWYKQDSKKFLKIMFSYNNKELIINETVPNRFSPKSPDKAHLNLHINSLELGDSAVYFCASSQEGEKLFFGSGTQLSVL.

This chain connects TRBV4-3 to TRBJ2-1; 9 bases map to TRBD2. Losses at the gene ends were 2 bases for V and 10 bases for J; bases not matched to a gene: 12. Germline V gene lookup returns CDR1 LGHNA and CDR2 YSLEER. This CDR3 spans 16 amino acids. CDR3 sequence (DNA): TGCGCCAGCAGCCAAATGACTAGCGGCGGGTGGGGAGAGCAGTTCTTC. It specifies CASSQMTSGGWGEQFF.

This clonotype came up a few times. V usage is TRBV4-2 and J usage is TRBJ1-4; D is unclear. Per germline, CDR1 LGHNA and CDR2 YNFKEQ. V lost 1 base to trimming and J lost 3 bases, with 18 bases between them. This CDR3 has 18 amino acids. CDR3 amino acids: CASSQGPLAGLANEKLFF. CDR3 bases: TGTGCCAGCAGCCAAGGGCCCCTTGCCGGATTAGCTAATGAAAAACTGTTTTTT.

The sample holds many counts of this clonotype. V and J are TRBV28 and TRBJ2-4; TRBD1 might be the D (6 bases). Germline lookup yields CDR1 MDHEN and CDR2 SYDVKM. The CDR3 runs to 20 residues. Trimming took 4 bases from V and 0 from J, leaving 25 bases between them. CDR3 sequence: CASSSAYRDKNSLAKNIQYF. Here the CDR3 DNA reads TGTGCCAGCAGTTCGGCCTACCGGGACAAAAACTCCCTAGCCAAAAACATTCAGTACTTC.

This clonotype was seen ten or more times. The chain couples TRBV5-1 to TRBJ2-3, with unresolved D. The CDR3 is 14 amino acids. V was pared by 0 bases and J by 3 bases, with 8 bases between. Germline loops: CDR1 SGHRS, CDR2 YFSETQ. CDR3 DNA: TGCGCCAGCAGCTTGGAGGGATTAACAGATACGCAGTATTTT. It specifies CASSLEGLTDTQYF.

V usage is TRBV11-2 and J usage is TRBJ2-1, with TRBD2 as a possible D gene (7 bases). The CDR3 has 16 amino acids. Germline V gene sequence: CDR1 SGHAT, CDR2 FQNNGV. The ends were cut back, 6 bases at V and 7 bases at J, with 22 bases in the middle. The CDR3 DNA reads as TGTGCCAGCAGAAGCGCACGGGGGGCCATGTGGAATGAGCAGTTCTTC. This encodes CASRSARGAMWNEQFF. The full variable domain, rest sourced from reference TRBV11-2 and TRBJ2-1, is EAGVAQSPRYKIIEKRQSVAFWCNPISGHATLYWYQQILGQGPKLLIQFQNNGVVDDSQLPKDRFSAERLKGVDSTLKIQPAKLEDSAVYLCASRSARGAMWNEQFFGPGTRLTVL.

This clonotype showed up just a few times. CDR3 nucleotide sequence: TGCGCCAGCAGGCGGACAAACACTGAAGCTTTCTTT. Amino acids: CASRRTNTEAFF. This rearrangement joins TRBV5-1 to TRBJ1-1, with D possibly being TRBD1 (5 bases). The ends were cut back, 5 bases at V and 2 bases at J, with 7 bases in the middle. The CDR3 totals 12 residues. From germline, CDR1 is SGHRS and CDR2 YFSETQ.

This clonotype occurred a few times. The rearrangement joins TRBV28 to TRBJ2-7; a possible D gene is TRBD2 (6 bases). From germline, CDR1 is MDHEN and CDR2 SYDVKM. Deletions cut 2 bases from V and 0 bases from J, with 8 bases between. The CDR3 extends over 14 amino acids. CDR3 sequence: CASSLGGSSYEQYV. CDR3 nucleotides: TGTGCCAGCAGTTTAGGGGGGAGCTCCTACGAGCAGTACGTC.

The chain links TRBV2 to TRBJ1-1; D gene ambiguous. V lost 5 bases, J lost 2 bases, and 9 bases lay in between. CDR1 and CDR2 (germline): SNHLY, FYNNEI. CDR3 length: 13 amino acids. CDR3 amino acids: CASSKDINTEAFF. CDR3 nucleotides: TGTGCCAGCAGTAAAGACATAAACACTGAAGCTTTCTTT.

This clonotype has only a few counts. The chain carries TRBV2 and TRBJ2-2; D assignment may be TRBD1 or TRBD2 (6 bases each). The CDR3 is 15 amino acids. V lost 1 base and J 4 bases, leaving 10 bases between the germline ends. Looked up from germline, CDR1 is SNHLY and CDR2 is FYNNEI. The chain's CDR3 is CASSEDGGLTGELFF. DNA for the CDR3: TGTGCCAGCAGTGAAGACGGGGGCCTCACCGGGGAGCTGTTTTTT.

The CDR3 DNA reads as TGTGCCAGCGAGGGGGCGCGAACCGGGGAGCTGTTTTTT. Its translation is CASEGARTGELFF. This chain joins TRBV12-3 or TRBV12-4 and TRBJ2-2; TRBD1 matches 7 bases. Losses at the gene ends were 8 bases for V and 5 bases for J; bases not matched to a gene: 5. This CDR3 region has 13 residues.

The sample holds many counts of this clonotype. The chain combines TRBV12-3 or TRBV12-4 with TRBJ2-2, with D possibly being TRBD1 or TRBD2 (5 bases each). Trimming stripped 3 bases from V and 0 bases from J, with 5 bases between. The CDR3 loop spans 14 amino acids. CDR3 loop: CASSLGANTGELFF. The CDR3 DNA reads as TGTGCCAGCAGTTTGGGGGCGAACACCGGGGAGCTGTTTTTT.

This clonotype was picked up many times. This chain uses TRBV12-3 or TRBV12-4 with TRBJ1-6, with a tentative D call TRBD1 (5 bases). The CDR3 has 14 residues. V was cut by 1 base and J by 7 bases, with 8 bases left in between. CDR3 nucleotides: TGTGCCAGCAGTTTAGGCAGGGAGAATTCACCCCTCCACTTT. Its protein is CASSLGRENSPLHF.

This chain connects TRBV7-2 to TRBJ1-2; no clear D gene. This CDR3 has 14 amino acids. Trimming removed 0 bases from V and 7 bases from J, with 12 bases in between. Germline-derived CDR1 and CDR2 are SGHTA and FQGNSA. The CDR3 nucleotides are TGTGCCAGCAGCTTAGCTAGGCATCTATCTGGCTACACCTTC. Its protein product is CASSLARHLSGYTF.

This clonotype was detected ten times or more. This chain uses TRBV12-3 or TRBV12-4 with TRBJ2-1; D possibly corresponds to TRBD2 (6 bases). V lost 7 bases, J lost 3 bases, and 16 bases lay in between. This CDR3 comprises 15 residues. This CDR3 is CASILSWGDYNEQFF. The CDR3 DNA reads as TGTGCCAGCATCCTTAGCTGGGGGGACTACAATGAGCAGTTCTTC.

The rearrangement uses TRBV11-2 and TRBJ2-5; D assignment may be TRBD1 or TRBD2 (5 bases each). The V end lost 7 bases, the J end lost 2 bases, and 20 bases lay between the germline ends. Germline CDR1 is SGHAT and CDR2 is FQNNGV. The CDR3 is 16 amino acids. CDR3 sequence reads: CASTDTHRDAQETQYF. The CDR3 nucleotides are TGTGCCAGCACCGACACCCACCGGGACGCGCAAGAGACCCAGTACTTC.

This clonotype was picked up many times. The chain links TRBV4-3 to TRBJ2-1, with D tentatively TRBD1 (5 bases). The CDR3 length is 17 residues. Trimming pared 0 bases from V and 0 bases from J, leaving 12 bases between. Germline loops: CDR1 LGHNA, CDR2 YSLEER. CDR3 sequence (DNA): TGCGCCAGCAGCCAAGAAATGCAGGGATTCTCCTACAATGAGCAGTTCTTC. Translating gives CASSQEMQGFSYNEQFF.

This clonotype was seen ten or more times. The chain links TRBV12-3 or TRBV12-4 to TRBJ2-1; D is unresolved. This CDR3 has 12 residues. V was trimmed by 2 bases and J by 9 bases, leaving 8 bases between them. CDR3 sequence reads: CASSLSDAEQFF. In DNA, the CDR3 is TGTGCCAGCAGTTTATCCGACGCTGAGCAGTTCTTC.

J is TRBJ1-1 and V is TRBV7-8, with unresolved D. Trimming left V 1 base short and J 1 base short, with 10 bases between. CDR1 is SGHVS and CDR2 is FQNEAQ in the germline V gene. This CDR3 has 15 residues. CDR3 DNA: TGTGCCAGCAGCTTAGAAGGCAGCAGGAACACTGAAGCTTTCTTT. This codes for CASSLEGSRNTEAFF.

This clonotype was counted a few times. V and J are TRBV7-9 and TRBJ2-5, with D tentatively TRBD2 (5 bases). Germline CDR1 reads SEHNR; CDR2 reads FQNEAQ (reference sequence). V was trimmed by 5 bases and J by 3 bases, leaving 16 bases between them. The CDR3 runs to 15 residues. The CDR3 region has the DNA TGTGCCAGCAGCCCCTCCCGAGGGCCGAAAGAGACCCAGTACTTC. Amino acids: CASSPSRGPKETQYF.

This clonotype was detected a few times. CDR3 protein: CASSFHGFGTEAFF. The DNA of the CDR3 is TGTGCCAGCAGCTTTCACGGGTTCGGCACTGAAGCTTTCTTT. The chain joins TRBV5-6 to TRBJ1-1; no definite D call. The CDR3 runs to 14 residues. V was trimmed by 2 bases and J by 4 bases, leaving 12 bases between them. CDR1 and CDR2 from the germline V gene are SGHDT and YYEEEE. The full variable domain, rest sourced from reference TRBV5-6 and TRBJ1-1, is DAGVTQSPTHLIKTRGQQVTLRCSPKSGHDTVSWYQQALGQGPQFIFQYYEEEERQRGNFPDRFSGHQFPNYSSELNVNALLLGDSALYLCASSFHGFGTEAFFGQGTRLTVV.

This clonotype appeared a few times. This rearrangement joins TRBV5-5 to TRBJ1-2; D is undetermined. This CDR3 comprises 14 residues. Germline-derived CDR1 and CDR2 are SGHKS and YYEKEE (reference sequence). V shed 4 bases and J shed 0 bases, with 10 bases lying between them. The DNA for the CDR3 is TGTGCCAGCAGCGAAGCCCCGACTAACTATGGCTACACCTTC. Its protein product is CASSEAPTNYGYTF.